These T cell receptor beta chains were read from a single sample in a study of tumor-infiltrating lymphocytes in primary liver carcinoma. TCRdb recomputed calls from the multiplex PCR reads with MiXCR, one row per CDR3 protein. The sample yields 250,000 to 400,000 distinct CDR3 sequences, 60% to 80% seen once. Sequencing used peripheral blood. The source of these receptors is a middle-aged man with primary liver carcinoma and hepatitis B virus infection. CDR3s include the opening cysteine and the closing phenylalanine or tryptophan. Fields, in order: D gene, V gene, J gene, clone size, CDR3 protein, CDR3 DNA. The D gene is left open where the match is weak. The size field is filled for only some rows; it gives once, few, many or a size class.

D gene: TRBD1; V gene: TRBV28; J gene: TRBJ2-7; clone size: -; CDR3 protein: CASIPTGTGGTYEQYF; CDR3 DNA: TGTGCCAGCATTCCGACCGGGACAGGGGGCACTTACGAGCAGTACTTC
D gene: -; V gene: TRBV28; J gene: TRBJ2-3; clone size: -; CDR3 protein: CASRGNTDTQYF; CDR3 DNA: TGTGCCAGCAGGGGAAACACAGATACGCAGTATTTT
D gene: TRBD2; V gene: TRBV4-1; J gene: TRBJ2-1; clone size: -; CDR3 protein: CASSQEVGGRARNEQSF; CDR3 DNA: TGTGCCAGCAGCCAAGAGGTTGGAGGGAGGGCCCGAAATGAGCAGTCCTTC
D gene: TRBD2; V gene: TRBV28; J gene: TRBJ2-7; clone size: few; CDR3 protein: CASGSGMEYF; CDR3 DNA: TGTGCCAGCGGTAGCGGGATGGAGTACTTC
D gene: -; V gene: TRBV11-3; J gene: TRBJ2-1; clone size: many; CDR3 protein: CASSLNSLNEQFF; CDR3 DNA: TGTGCCAGCAGCTTAAATAGCCTCAATGAGCAGTTCTTC
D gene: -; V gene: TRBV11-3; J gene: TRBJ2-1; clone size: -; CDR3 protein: CASSLWGDEQFF; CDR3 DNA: TGTGCCAGCAGCTTATGGGGCGATGAGCAGTTCTTC
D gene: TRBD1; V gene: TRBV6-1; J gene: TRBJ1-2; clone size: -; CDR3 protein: CASSEMIGGAKGYTF; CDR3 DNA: TGTGCCAGCAGTGAAATGATAGGGGGCGCCAAGGGCTACACCTTC
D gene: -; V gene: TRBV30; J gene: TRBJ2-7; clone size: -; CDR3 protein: CAWSPPQRRSSYEQYF; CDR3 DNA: TGTGCCTGGAGTCCTCCCCAGCGGAGGAGCTCCTACGAGCAGTACTTC
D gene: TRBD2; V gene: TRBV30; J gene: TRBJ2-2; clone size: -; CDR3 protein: CAWIGSGRQMNTGELFF; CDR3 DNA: TGTGCCTGGATTGGTAGCGGGAGGCAGATGAACACCGGGGAGCTGTTTTTT
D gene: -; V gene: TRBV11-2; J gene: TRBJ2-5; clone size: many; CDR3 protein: CASSAKETQYF; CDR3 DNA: TGTGCCAGCAGCGCAAAAGAGACCCAGTACTTC
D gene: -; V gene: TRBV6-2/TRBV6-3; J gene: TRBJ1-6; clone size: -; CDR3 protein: CASNYGLGVGSPLHF; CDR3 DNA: TGTGCCAGCAATTATGGGTTGGGCGTTGGCTCACCCCTCCACTTT
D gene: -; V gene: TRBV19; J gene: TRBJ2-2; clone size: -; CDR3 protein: CASRGERSGELFF; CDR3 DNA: TGTGCCAGTAGGGGGGAAAGGAGCGGGGAGCTGTTTTTT
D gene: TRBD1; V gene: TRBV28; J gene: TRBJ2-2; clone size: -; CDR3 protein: CTSSLWTGGSGELFF; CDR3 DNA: TGTACCAGCAGTTTATGGACAGGGGGGTCCGGGGAGCTGTTTTTT
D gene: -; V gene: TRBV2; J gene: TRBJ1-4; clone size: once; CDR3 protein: CASFPDTKNEKLFF; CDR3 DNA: TGTGCCAGCTTCCCGGACACGAAGAATGAAAAACTGTTTTTT
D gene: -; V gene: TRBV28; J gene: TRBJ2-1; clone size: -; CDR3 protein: CASGLAAHEQFF; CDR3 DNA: TGTGCCAGCGGATTAGCGGCCCATGAGCAGTTCTTC
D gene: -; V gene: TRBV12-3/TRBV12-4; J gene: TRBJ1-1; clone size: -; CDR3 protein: CASKIPEQKNTEALF; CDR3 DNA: TGTGCCAGCAAGATACCGGAACAGAAGAACACTGAAGCTCTCTTT
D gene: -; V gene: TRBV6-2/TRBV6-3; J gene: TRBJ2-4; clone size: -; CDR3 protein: CASRRILQGAKNIQYF; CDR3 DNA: TGTGCCAGCAGACGGATACTTCAGGGGGCCAAAAACATTCAGTACTTC
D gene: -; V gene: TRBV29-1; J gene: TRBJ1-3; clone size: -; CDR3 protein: CSVIGPGGNAIYF; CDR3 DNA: TGCAGCGTCATCGGACCCGGTGGAAACGCCATATATTTT
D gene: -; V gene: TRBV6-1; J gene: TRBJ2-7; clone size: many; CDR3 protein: CASNESTDYEQYF; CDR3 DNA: TGTGCCAGCAATGAAAGCACTGACTACGAGCAGTACTTC
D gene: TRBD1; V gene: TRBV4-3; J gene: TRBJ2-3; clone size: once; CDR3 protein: CASNQGDSTDTQYF; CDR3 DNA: TGTGCCAGCAACCAGGGGGACAGCACAGATACGCAGTATTTT
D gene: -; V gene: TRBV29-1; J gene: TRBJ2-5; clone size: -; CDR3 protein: CSSTGGNSKETQYF; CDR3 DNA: TGCAGCTCGACGGGTGGCAACAGCAAGGAGACCCAGTACTTC